This T cell receptor (beta chain) is from a study of T cells after yellow fever vaccination. The CDR3 sequence is 14 residues long. Germline CDR1 and CDR2: MNHEY and SVGEGT. With 0 bases removed from V and 6 bases from J, the gap between germline ends came to 12 bases. A process of 5'RACE template switching, which added a universal primer site and UMIs, was used to make TCR cDNA. TCRdb fed the 5' RACE reads into MiXCR, producing one record per CDR3 protein. The data contain just under 600,000 distinct CDR3 sequences, 13% of them seen just once; the ten biggest clones take up over 12%. As regards this clonotype: Its antigen is not identified.

General observations from the study: Though it reached lower strength, the secondary response hit its peak faster, day 5 versus 15.

The receptor's source is a man aged 25 to 45 who received the YFV17D yellow fever vaccine. Sequencing was performed on PBMCs, taken on the day of the yellow fever booster vaccination. The rearrangement joins TRBV6-2 or TRBV6-3 to TRBJ2-7, with unresolved D. The CDR3 sequence is CASSYSGGFGEQYF. The CDR3 DNA sequence: TGTGCCAGCAGTTACTCGGGCGGATTTGGCGAGCAGTACTTC.